This passage covers 13 T cell receptor beta chains from one sample sequenced in a study of T cell responses to AZD1222 COVID-19 vaccine. The assay was immunoSEQ multiplex PCR, and TCRdb's table has in-frame clones only and misses some. The profile shows around 140,000 clones, more than 90% of them singletons. The sequencing here drew on peripheral blood, taken on day 0 of AZD1222 vaccination. The receptors shown here come from an adult in good health.

The chain uses TRBV27 and TRBJ1-4; TRBD1 agrees at 7 bases. This CDR3 contains 17 residues. Germline V gives CDR1 MNHEY, CDR2 SMNVEV (reference sequence). With V trimmed by 6 bases and J by 6 bases, 16 bases remained unmatched. CDR3 loop: CASRSTNRGMSDEKLFF. The CDR3 DNA reads as TGTGCCAGCAGATCAACTAACAGGGGAATGTCAGATGAAAAACTGTTTTTT.

The chain has TRBV13 and TRBJ1-3, with unresolved D. CDR1 is PRHDT, CDR2 FYEKMQ, per germline (reference sequence). V was cut by 5 bases and J by 0 bases, with 11 bases left in between. CDR3 length equals 15 residues. In nucleotides, the CDR3 is TGTGCCAGCAGCGACCGGGCCTTCTCTGGAAACACCATATATTTT. Translating gives CASSDRAFSGNTIYF. The full variable domain, completed using reference TRBV13 and TRBJ1-3, is AAGVIQSPRHLIKEKRETATLKCYPIPRHDTVYWYQQGPGQDPQFLISFYEKMQSDKGSIPDRFSAQQFSDYHSELNMSSLELGDSALYFCASSDRAFSGNTIYFGEGSWLTVV.

The chain is built from TRBV19 and TRBJ1-5, with a weak D call TRBD1 (6 bases). V shed 3 bases and J shed 3 bases, with 15 bases lying between them. This CDR3 has 16 amino acids. The V gene's germline CDR1 is LNHDA and CDR2 SQIVND (reference sequence). The CDR3 coding sequence is TGTGCCAGTAGTATGAAGGGCAGGGGAGCCAATCAGCCCCAGCATTTT. As protein: CASSMKGRGANQPQHF.

The V call is TRBV2, the J call TRBJ2-7; D is uncertain. CDR3 length equals 15 residues. Between the trimmed V and J ends, which lost 1 base and 1 base, there was a span of 11 bases. From germline, CDR1 is SNHLY and CDR2 FYNNEI. CDR3: CASSEVVGFSYEQYF. CDR3 coding DNA: TGTGCCAGCAGTGAAGTTGTTGGATTTTCCTACGAGCAGTACTTC.

The rearrangement links TRBV7-3 to TRBJ1-1; D remains unclear. The CDR3 spans 15 residues. Trimming pared 5 bases from V and 0 bases from J, leaving 13 bases between. CDR1 is SGHTA, CDR2 FQGTGA, per germline. The CDR3 here is CASSPSPTLNTEAFF. The CDR3 region has the DNA TGTGCCAGCAGCCCCTCACCGACCCTGAACACTGAAGCTTTCTTT.

The gene calls are TRBV28 and TRBJ2-5; D is uncertain. Germline V gene sequence: CDR1 MDHEN, CDR2 SYDVKM. The V and J ends lost 2 bases and 5 bases respectively, with 15 bases between them. The CDR3 length is 15 residues. The CDR3 sequence: CASSLPLVLGETQYF. The DNA for the CDR3 is TGTGCCAGCAGTTTACCCCTTGTCTTAGGGGAGACCCAGTACTTC.

This chain joins TRBV19 and TRBJ1-5; possibly TRBD1 for D (5 bases). CDR3 length: 13 residues. Germline V CDR1 and CDR2: LNHDA, SQIVND (reference sequence). V lost 7 bases to trimming and J lost 5 bases, with 12 bases between them. CDR3 DNA sequence: TGTGCCAGTAACAGGTATACGGATCAGCCCCAGCATTTT. Protein: CASNRYTDQPQHF.

The gene calls are TRBV7-9 and TRBJ1-2; weak D call: TRBD1 (5 bases). This CDR3 is 15 amino acids long. In germline, CDR1 is SEHNR, CDR2 FQNEAQ (reference sequence). Between the trimmed V and J ends, which lost 2 bases and 2 bases, there was a span of 12 bases. CDR3 bases: TGTGCCAGCAGCTTACTGGGAGGGGAGAACTATGGCTACACCTTC. Its protein product is CASSLLGGENYGYTF.

The chain employs TRBV29-1 and TRBJ1-1; no clear D gene. The CDR3 runs 16 residues. In germline, CDR1 is SQVTM, CDR2 ANQGSEA. With 7 bases removed from V and 1 base from J, the gap between germline ends came to 22 bases. The CDR3 DNA is TGCAGCGCCGATAGGATTCGGGCAGGCGGGAACACTGAAGCTTTCTTT. Translation gives CSADRIRAGGNTEAFF.

The genes are TRBV11-3 and TRBJ1-1; D is unclear. CDR1 is SGHNT and CDR2 is YENEEA in the germline V gene. This CDR3 is built from 16 residues. The V gene lost 5 bases and the J gene lost 1 base, with 17 bases spanning the gap. CDR3 sequence: CASSRRRPLGNTEAFF. The DNA for the CDR3 is TGTGCCAGCAGCCGCCGCCGCCCCTTGGGGAACACTGAAGCTTTCTTT.

The rearrangement links TRBV5-1 to TRBJ1-1, with D perhaps TRBD1 (5 bases). Trimming stripped 1 base from V and 1 base from J, with 11 bases between. Germline lookup yields CDR1 SGHRS and CDR2 YFSETQ. The CDR3 has 15 residues. CDR3 bases: TGCGCCAGCAGCTTGATGGGGGGTGAGAACACTGAAGCTTTCTTT. Its protein is CASSLMGGENTEAFF.

The gene calls are TRBV6-5 and TRBJ1-4; the D is unclear. The CDR3 is 13 amino acids. V lost 6 bases, J lost 7 bases, and 12 bases lay in between. The germline V gene has CDR1 MNHEY and CDR2 SVGAGI. The CDR3 loop reads CASRGTVFEKLFF. For the CDR3, the DNA is TGTGCCAGCAGGGGCACTGTATTTGAAAAACTGTTTTTT.

V is TRBV10-3 and J is TRBJ2-6; no definite D call. Germline CDR1 and CDR2: ENHRY and SYGVKD. This CDR3 region has 15 residues. Trimming removed 0 bases from V and 2 bases from J, with 5 bases in between. The CDR3 DNA sequence: TGTGCCATCAGTGAGTCGATGGCTGGGGCCAACGTCCTGACTTTC. This encodes CAISESMAGANVLTF.